This T cell receptor (beta chain) came from a study of T cells in Graves' hyperthyroidism and ophthalmopathy. Uncontrolled infection, other autoimmune disease, pregnancy or lactation led to exclusion. Based on clinical symptoms, serum thyroxine and TRAb, thyroid ultrasound and orbital computed tomography, diagnoses were reached. Template material for amplifying TCR beta CDR3 regions consisted of RNA transcripts. HTBI primers were the set used in a first-round RT-PCR of the TCR CDR3. A single record per CDR3 protein comes from TCRdb applying MiXCR to the multiplex PCR reads. The sample includes 700,000 to 950,000 distinct CDR3 sequences, about a third of them seen just once. The CDR3 extends over 17 amino acids. The V and J ends lost 5 bases and 8 bases, in that order; junction bases with no gene match: 20.

The TCR was taken from a woman aged 35 to 49 with Graves' hyperthyroidism. Input material: blood. The chain recombines TRBV12-3 or TRBV12-4 with TRBJ1-2; 7 nucleotides agree with TRBD1. The CDR3 region is CASSTNYDRELSYGYTF. CDR3 DNA: TGTGCCAGCAGTACCAACTACGACAGGGAATTATCGTACGGCTACACCTTC.